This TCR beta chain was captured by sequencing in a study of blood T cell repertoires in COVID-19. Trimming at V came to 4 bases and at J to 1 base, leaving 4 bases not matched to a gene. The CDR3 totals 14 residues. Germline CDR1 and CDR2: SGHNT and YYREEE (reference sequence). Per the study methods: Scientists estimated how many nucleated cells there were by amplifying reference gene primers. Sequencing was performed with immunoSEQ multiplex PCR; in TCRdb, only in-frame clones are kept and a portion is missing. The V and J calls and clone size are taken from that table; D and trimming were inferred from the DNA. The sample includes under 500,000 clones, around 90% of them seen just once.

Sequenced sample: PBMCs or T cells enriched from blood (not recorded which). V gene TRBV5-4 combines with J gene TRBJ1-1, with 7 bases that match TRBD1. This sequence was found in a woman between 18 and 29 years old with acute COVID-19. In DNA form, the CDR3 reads TGTGCCAGCAGCGTCCGGGACAGGAACACTGAAGCTTTCTTT. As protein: CASSVRDRNTEAFF.